What follows are 31 T cell receptor beta chains derived from one specimen sequenced in a study of OX40 agonist ivuxolimab in advanced cancers. Data came from immunoSEQ multiplex PCR; TCRdb stores just in-frame clones and leaves some out. Of roughly 100,000 clones detected, 80% to 95% appear once; the ten largest clones hold around 3.5%. This specimen was CD4+ or CD8+ T cells sorted from blood, taken in a trial of the OX40 agonist ivuxolimab. All receptors derive from an adult with an advanced solid tumor such as melanoma, head and neck, liver or kidney cancer.

The J gene is TRBJ2-3, the V gene TRBV11-2; D is ambiguous. V was pared by 7 bases and J by 5 bases, with 16 bases between. Germline lookup yields CDR1 SGHAT and CDR2 FQNNGV. CDR3 length: 14 amino acids. CDR3 sequence: CASTRRARQDTQYF. Here the CDR3 DNA reads TGTGCCAGCACCCGACGGGCCCGTCAAGATACGCAGTATTTT.

The V call is TRBV28, the J call TRBJ1-2; D not certain. Germline V CDR1 and CDR2: MDHEN, SYDVKM. This CDR3 spans 14 amino acids. V was pared by 3 bases and J by 4 bases, with 12 bases between. For the CDR3, the DNA is TGTGCCAGCAGTTTTCAGGTTCCCTCCTATGGCTACACCTTC. It translates to CASSFQVPSYGYTF.

The chain employs TRBV5-1 and TRBJ2-2; D not certain. Trimming stripped 0 bases from V and 7 bases from J, with 10 bases between. Per the germline V gene, CDR1 is SGHRS and CDR2 is YFSETQ. There are 14 residues in the CDR3. The CDR3 sequence: CASSLGWSVGELFF. Here the CDR3 DNA reads TGCGCCAGCAGCTTGGGTTGGTCCGTCGGGGAGCTGTTTTTT.

Details on this clone: This same CDR3 is encoded by further DNA sequences in the sample. J is TRBJ2-7 and V is TRBV19, with 7 bases matching TRBD1. V shed 3 bases and J 2 bases; nucleotides not matched to a gene: 1. The CDR3 runs 13 residues. CDR1 and CDR2 from the germline V gene are LNHDA and SQIVND (reference sequence). The CDR3 sequence is CASSIGTAYEQYF. In DNA, the CDR3 is TGTGCCAGTAGTATCGGGACAGCCTACGAGCAGTACTTC.

The V and J genes are TRBV11-2 and TRBJ2-3; TRBD2 matches 8 bases. The CDR3 length is 19 residues. With V trimmed by 5 bases and J by 2 bases, 18 bases remained unmatched. From germline, CDR1 is SGHAT and CDR2 FQNNGV. CDR3 coding DNA: TGTGCCAGCAGCCTCAATTATATGGGGAGCGGGGGAGACACAGATACGCAGTATTTT. This codes for CASSLNYMGSGGDTDTQYF.

The chain recombines TRBV6-5 with TRBJ1-2; 8 bases are shared with TRBD1. V lost 5 bases, J lost 3 bases, and 8 bases stayed unmatched. Germline V gene data show CDR1 as MNHEY and CDR2 as SVGAGI. The CDR3 has 15 amino acids. CDR3 residues: CASSPTGGADYGYTF. CDR3 in DNA: TGTGCCAGCAGTCCTACAGGGGGTGCTGACTATGGCTACACCTTC.

The chain combines TRBV27 with TRBJ2-7; possibly TRBD1 for D (6 bases). The length of the CDR3 is 15 residues. V lost 1 base and J lost 3, with 13 bases in between. Germline CDR1 reads MNHEY; CDR2 reads SMNVEV (reference sequence). As DNA, the CDR3 is TGTGCCAGCAGTTTATATGGGACAAGGAACTACGAGCAGTACTTC. Its translation is CASSLYGTRNYEQYF.

The table lists this clone with a count of one. The gene calls are TRBV19 and TRBJ2-7, with D tentatively TRBD2 (7 bases). The CDR3 has 15 residues. Germline V gene lookup returns CDR1 LNHDA and CDR2 SQIVND (reference sequence). Trimming took 3 bases from V and 5 from J, leaving 17 bases between them. DNA of the CDR3: TGTGCCAGTAGTATTTCGGGGGGCTCGTTTGACGAGCAGTACTTC. The encoded protein is CASSISGGSFDEQYF.

CDR3 in amino acids: CASSPGTPTLHQPQHF. CDR3 in DNA: TGTGCCAGCAGTCCCGGGACACCGACGCTGCATCAGCCCCAGCATTTT. The J gene is TRBJ1-5, the V gene TRBV27, with D perhaps TRBD1 (6 bases). Germline CDR1 and CDR2: MNHEY and SMNVEV (reference sequence). The CDR3 loop spans 16 amino acids. V was trimmed by 5 bases and J by 5 bases, leaving 19 bases between them.

The rearrangement joins TRBV9 to TRBJ1-1; 7 bases line up with TRBD1. The CDR3 is 15 residues long. J lost 3 bases, V lost 4 bases, and 9 bases had no gene match. CDR1 is SGDLS, CDR2 YYNGEE, per germline. The CDR3 bases are TGTGCCAGCAGCTTACAGGGGTGGACTGACACTGAAGCTTTCTTT. Translation: CASSLQGWTDTEAFF.

The V call is TRBV6-7, the J call TRBJ1-2; D is perhaps TRBD1 (6 bases). TRBV6-7 falls under the ORF class, with uncertain function. V was cut by 9 bases and J by 5 bases, with 25 bases left in between. This CDR3 has 16 residues. The CDR3 reads CARTGQLQGSRYGYTF. The CDR3 DNA reads TGTGCCAGAACAGGGCAGCTTCAAGGGAGCCGTTATGGCTACACCTTC.

The V gene is TRBV5-4, the J gene TRBJ1-2; D may be TRBD1 (5 bases). This CDR3 contains 15 residues. The V gene lost 1 base and the J gene lost 7 bases, with 17 bases spanning the gap. Germline V gene sequence: CDR1 SGHNT, CDR2 YYREEE (reference sequence). The CDR3 DNA is TGTGCCAGCAGCTTGAGTAGGGGAGGGGCTGGTGGCTACACCTTC. Protein sequence: CASSLSRGGAGGYTF.

This chain uses TRBV6-1 with TRBJ1-5; the D is unclear. Germline CDR1 is MNHNS and CDR2 is SASEGT. V was cut by 6 bases and J by 7 bases, with 7 bases left in between. The CDR3 runs to 11 residues. The CDR3 DNA is TGTGCCAGCAGGGGCTACCAGCCCCAGCATTTT. As protein: CASRGYQPQHF.

V gene TRBV18 combines with J gene TRBJ1-1, with TRBD1 as a possible D gene (6 bases). The CDR3 extends over 17 amino acids. Trimming took 6 bases from V and 3 from J, leaving 23 bases between them. Germline-derived CDR1 and CDR2 are KGHSH and LQKENI. Written as DNA, the CDR3 is TGTGCCAGCTCCCCAATCCTACGGGGGGCGAAGGACACTGAAGCTTTCTTT. It codes for CASSPILRGAKDTEAFF.

The CDR3 protein is CASVAGANTEAFF. The CDR3 DNA reads TGCGCCAGCGTGGCGGGAGCGAACACTGAAGCTTTCTTT. The rearrangement links TRBV5-1 to TRBJ1-1; D gene ambiguous. The V end was cut by 7 bases, the J end by 1 base, with 11 bases between. Germline CDR1 and CDR2: SGHRS and YFSETQ. This CDR3 contains 13 residues.

This clone appeared a single time. The identical CDR3 is also encoded by other nucleotide sequences in the sample. The CDR3 region is CASSVGGAVTDTQYF. CDR3 DNA: TGTGCCAGCAGCGTAGGGGGAGCAGTCACAGATACGCAGTATTTT. The J gene is TRBJ2-3, the V gene TRBV9; a weak D match, TRBD2 (5 bases). Germline-derived CDR1 and CDR2 are SGDLS and YYNGEE. Trimming cost V 0 bases and J 2 bases, with 10 bases left between them. The length of the CDR3 is 15 residues.

The chain links TRBV5-4 to TRBJ1-1; D possibly corresponds to TRBD1 (6 bases). The CDR3 totals 14 residues. V lost 4 bases, J lost 3 bases, and 13 bases lay in between. Germline CDR1 and CDR2: SGHNT and YYREEE (reference sequence). The CDR3 coding sequence is TGTGCCAGCAGCAACAGGGTTGGAGACACTGAAGCTTTCTTT. Translating gives CASSNRVGDTEAFF.

The rearrangement joins TRBV5-4 to TRBJ2-1; 7 positions agree with TRBD2. The CDR3 totals 17 residues. After removal of 0 bases from V and 5 bases from J, the junction contained 11 bases not matched to a gene. Germline CDR1 SGHNT, CDR2 YYREEE (reference sequence). The CDR3 DNA sequence: TGTGCCAGCAGCTTGGAACTAGGCGGGAGCGGAAACAATGAGCAGTTCTTC. Translation: CASSLELGGSGNNEQFF.

The chain combines TRBV5-1 with TRBJ2-7; 9 bases are a match to TRBD2. Trimming took 6 bases from V and 5 from J; bases not matched to a gene: 9. The CDR3 spans 14 residues. The germline V gene encodes CDR1 SGHRS and CDR2 YFSETQ. CDR3 in amino acids: CASTWGSGSDEQYF. As DNA, the CDR3 is TGCGCCAGCACCTGGGGTAGCGGGAGCGACGAGCAGTACTTC.

This clone appeared a few times. The J gene is TRBJ2-7, the V gene TRBV27; 7 bases agree with TRBD1. Trimming cost V 5 bases and J 2 bases; bases outside gene matches: 3. Germline CDR1 reads MNHEY; CDR2 reads SMNVEV (reference sequence). This CDR3 is built from 13 residues. The CDR3 reads CASSKTGTYEQYF. Written as DNA, the CDR3 is TGTGCCAGCAGTAAGACAGGGACCTACGAGCAGTACTTC.

The genes are TRBV15 and TRBJ2-1, with TRBD2 as a possible D gene (5 bases). The CDR3 sequence is 14 residues long. The germline V gene has CDR1 LNHNV and CDR2 YYDKDF (reference sequence). V was cut by 3 bases and J by 4 bases, with 10 bases left in between. The CDR3 loop is CATSSGGRYNEQFF. The CDR3 nucleotides read TGTGCCACCAGCAGTGGAGGACGTTACAATGAGCAGTTCTTC.

CDR3 coding DNA: TGCGCCAGCAGCCCGGCTGTGGGGCACAATGAGCAGTTCTTC. Protein sequence: CASSPAVGHNEQFF. V gene TRBV5-1 combines with J gene TRBJ2-1, with D tentatively TRBD1 (5 bases). This CDR3 is built from 14 residues. The V gene lost 4 bases and the J gene lost 5 bases, with 13 bases spanning the gap. The germline V gene encodes CDR1 SGHRS and CDR2 YFSETQ.

The chain uses TRBV4-3 and TRBJ1-2, with 8 bases lining up with TRBD1. CDR1 and CDR2 from the germline V gene are LGHNA and YSLEER. The CDR3 has 16 amino acids. V trimming: 1 base; J trimming: 4 bases; junction bases outside the gene matches: 8. This CDR3 reads CASSQVVGQGFYGYTF. The CDR3 DNA reads TGCGCCAGCAGCCAAGTGGTAGGACAGGGCTTCTATGGCTACACCTTC.

The chain recombines TRBV2 with TRBJ1-2; the match to TRBD1 covers 9 bases. V dropped 7 bases and J dropped 5; count of bases not matched to a gene: 8. The CDR3 covers 14 residues. The germline V gene encodes CDR1 SNHLY and CDR2 FYNNEI. CDR3 residues: CASTMGQGEYGYTF. As DNA, the CDR3 is TGTGCCAGCACCATGGGACAGGGAGAATATGGCTACACCTTC.

This chain joins TRBV12-5 and TRBJ1-1; D not resolved. Germline V gene sequence: CDR1 LGHNT, CDR2 FRNRAP. The CDR3 is 13 amino acids. Trimming cost V 1 base and J 1 base, with 4 bases left between them. The CDR3 region is CASGLGKNTEAFF. In DNA form, the CDR3 reads TGTGCTAGTGGTTTGGGGAAGAACACTGAAGCTTTCTTT.

V is TRBV6-1 and J is TRBJ2-5, with 7 bases identical to TRBD2. Near its end, the DNA agrees better with TRBJ2-7, so the J call may be wrong. Germline V gives CDR1 MNHNS, CDR2 SASEGT. This CDR3 contains 16 residues. CDR3 DNA sequence: TGTGCCAGCAGTGAAATGGCGGGAGCCTTCGACTGCGAGCAGTACTTC. It yields the protein CASSEMAGAFDCEQYF.

The sample holds one count of this clone. The chain recombines TRBV4-1 with TRBJ2-7; 8 bases fit TRBD1. The CDR3 sequence is 12 residues long. Germline V gene lookup returns CDR1 MGHRA and CDR2 YSYEKL. Trimming cost V 1 base and J 13 bases; bases outside gene matches: 6. CDR3 protein: CASSQGGQGPYF. The CDR3 DNA reads as TGCGCCAGCAGCCAAGGTGGACAGGGTCCCTACTTC.

The chain recombines TRBV25-1 with TRBJ1-1; 7 bases match TRBD1. V gave up 1 base and J gave up 5 bases; unmatched junction bases: 13. The germline gives CDR1 MGHDK, CDR2 SYGVNS. The CDR3 length is 17 residues. DNA for the CDR3: TGTGCCAGCAGTGAATGGGACAGACACGGCCTCAAGACTGAAGCTTTCTTT. Its protein product is CASSEWDRHGLKTEAFF.

V and J are TRBV7-2 and TRBJ2-3; D is unresolved. V shed 0 bases and J shed 6 bases, with 13 bases lying between them. The CDR3 is 15 amino acids. Germline V CDR1 and CDR2: SGHTA, FQGNSA. The CDR3 here is CASSLALGLRDTQYF. The DNA of the CDR3 is TGTGCCAGCAGCTTAGCGCTGGGGTTGAGGGATACGCAGTATTTT. The full variable domain, with the rest looked up from reference TRBV7-2 and TRBJ2-3, is GAGVSQSPSNKVTEKGKDVELRCDPISGHTALYWYRQSLGQGLEFLIYFQGNSAPDKSGLPSDRFSAERTGGSVSTLTIQRTQQEDSAVYLCASSLALGLRDTQYFGPGTRLTVL.

The rearrangement uses TRBV11-2 and TRBJ1-1, with TRBD1 as a possible D gene (6 bases). Germline V gene lookup returns CDR1 SGHAT and CDR2 FQNNGV. The CDR3 contains 17 residues. Trimming pared 0 bases from V and 2 bases from J, leaving 16 bases between. CDR3 in amino acids: CASSLDPLTGPNTEAFF. The CDR3 nucleotides are TGTGCCAGCAGCTTAGATCCCCTGACAGGACCTAACACTGAAGCTTTCTTT. The full variable domain, in which reference TRBV11-2 and TRBJ1-1 provide the parts outside the CDR3, is EAGVAQSPRYKIIEKRQSVAFWCNPISGHATLYWYQQILGQGPKLLIQFQNNGVVDDSQLPKDRFSAERLKGVDSTLKIQPAKLEDSAVYLCASSLDPLTGPNTEAFFGQGTRLTVV.

The chain couples TRBV27 to TRBJ2-5; tentative D call: TRBD1 (6 bases). CDR3 size: 14 residues. CDR1 and CDR2 (germline): MNHEY, SMNVEV (reference sequence). V was clipped by 5 bases and J by 5 bases, with 15 bases between them. The CDR3 loop is CASSPPGVRETQYF. DNA of the CDR3: TGTGCCAGCAGTCCCCCAGGGGTGAGGGAGACCCAGTACTTC.